This T cell receptor (beta chain) is from a study of beta chain features in type 1 diabetes. Study observations and caveats: TCRB rearrangement may or may not be influenced by HLA type; here this remained unresolved. Shortening of TCRB CDR3s, moderate but significant, appeared in all four CD4+ subsets of Type 1 diabetes patients.

This clone was detected only a few times. Its antigen remains unidentified. Germline V gene lookup returns CDR1 LGHNA and CDR2 YSLEER. The CDR3 runs to 16 residues. Trimming left V 3 bases short and J 7 bases short, with 20 bases between. CD45RO/CCR7/CD25/CD127/CD95/CD27 separated CD4+ naive, central memory, regulatory and stem cell-like memory cells by sorting. The isolated RNA, all of it, was reverse transcribed, so expressed TCRB transcripts were what got sequenced. Clones were read by immunoSEQ multiplex PCR, and TCRdb kept only the in-frame ones, dropping some. The data show around 690,000 clones, roughly 12% seen once.

The TCR was taken from a man under 40 with type 1 diabetes. Source material: naive CD4+ T cells from blood. The rearrangement uses TRBV4-3 and TRBJ2-3; possibly TRBD1 or TRBD2 for D (6 bases each). CDR3 sequence: CASSQRRGAIGNTQYF. DNA of the CDR3: TGCGCCAGCAGCCAGCGAAGGGGGGCTATCGGGAATACGCAGTATTTT.